The clone carrying this T cell receptor (beta chain) was detected a few times. CDR1 and CDR2 (germline): LNHDA, SQIVND (reference sequence). The CDR3 is made up of 13 amino acids. This record comes from a study of blood T cells in healthy people across ages. PCR was performed a second time for about 7 to 11 cycles using a sample-barcoded 5' primer and a J-beta primer mix. Each single sample gave us at least 2.5 million CDR3-containing paired-end reads. Each CDR3 protein gets one entry after TCRdb re-called the 5' RACE reads with MiXCR. This table holds about 630,000 distinct CDR3 sequences, about 21% found once.

The chain links TRBV19 to TRBJ2-5; 7 nucleotides agree with TRBD1. The J call is in doubt because the DNA end fits TRBJ2-7 better. Input material: blood. This clonotype was sampled from a man between 70 and 80 years old in good health. The CDR3 DNA follows: TGTGCCAGTAGTATAGCCGGGACAGCCGAGCAGTACTTC. It specifies CASSIAGTAEQYF.